This TCR beta chain comes out of a study of PD-1 blockade in classical Hodgkin lymphoma. TCRdb keeps only in-frame clones here, not all; method: immunoSEQ multiplex PCR. Of about 89,000 clones detected, roughly nine tenths appear once; the ten largest clones hold under 3%. This sample's time point: cycle 4 day 1 (C4D1), after more than 5 weeks of nivolumab. Brentuximab vedotin exposure varied, and every patient relapsed after autologous stem cell transplantation. This CDR3 is 17 amino acids long. V was cut by 3 bases and J by 5 bases, with 17 bases left in between. Germline-derived CDR1 and CDR2 are MGHRA and YSYEKL. A few counts support this clone.

This rearrangement joins TRBV4-1 to TRBJ1-6, with D tentatively TRBD1 (5 bases). The sample in question was peripheral blood mononuclear cells (PBMCs), obtained before the fourth cycle of nivolumab. The receptor was isolated from a human donor with classical Hodgkin lymphoma. The DNA for the CDR3 is TGCGCCAGCAGCCAGATCTTCCCAGGGAGGAATAATTCACCCCTCCACTTT. This encodes CASSQIFPGRNNSPLHF.